This T cell receptor beta chain was identified in a study of blood T cells in healthy people across ages. The CDR3 contains 15 residues. Trimming removed 1 base from V and 7 bases from J, with 18 bases in between. In germline, CDR1 is SGHDT, CDR2 YYEEEE. For the second PCR, which ran for about 7 to 12 cycles, a sample-barcoded 5' primer and a J-beta primer mix were used. Using its own MiXCR run on the 5' RACE reads, TCRdb lists one record per CDR3 protein. The sample contains about 800,000 distinct CDR3 sequences, roughly 25% of which appear only once. These data were also reused for a study on T cells of mothers and their children.

The V and J genes are TRBV5-6 and TRBJ2-7; D is perhaps TRBD1 (5 bases). Material: blood. The sequence was collected from a boy aged 5-17 years in good health. DNA for the CDR3: TGTGCCAGCAGCTTGTTACAGGATCGGTCTCTAGAGCAGTACTTC. This gives the protein CASSLLQDRSLEQYF.